These T cell receptor beta chains were read from a single sample in a study of CD4 T cells in relation to SARS-CoV-2 and coronaviruses. These TCRs' antigens remain unknown. Clones were sequenced by immunoSEQ multiplex PCR, and TCRdb holds only the in-frame ones, with some missing. The table has tens of thousands of clones, roughly 66% seen once; the top ten hold about a fifth. Sequenced sample: CD4+ T cells from PBMCs, cultured in vitro. The receptor set was obtained from a human donor in good health. The CDR3 runs from the conserved cysteine through the conserved F or W. The order of the fields is CDR3 DNA, CDR3 protein, J gene, clone size, D gene, V gene. The D gene is left open where the match is weak. Part of the rows lack a size; the others show once, few, many or a class for expanded clones.

TGTGCCAGCAGCTTGGCCGCCAGTGGGAACACTGAAGCTTTCTTT CASSLAASGNTEAFF TRBJ1-1 - - TRBV5-5
TGTGCCAGCAGCTTAACGGGACTAGCGGGAGGAAATGAGCAGTTCTTC CASSLTGLAGGNEQFF TRBJ2-1 - TRBD2 TRBV7-3
TGTGCCAGCAGCCAATATTCCTATGGCTACACCTTC CASSQYSYGYTF TRBJ1-2 - - TRBV14
TGTGCCAGCAGCTTAGACCCTGCACCCGGGGAGCTGTTTTTT CASSLDPAPGELFF TRBJ2-2 - - TRBV13
TGCGCCAGCAGCGTTAGGGACAGGGGTTGCGAGCAGTACTTC CASSVRDRGCEQYF TRBJ2-7 - TRBD1 TRBV10-2
TGTGCCAGCAGTTACGCAGGGCAAGGCTACACCTTC CASSYAGQGYTF TRBJ1-2 - - TRBV6-2/TRBV6-3
TGTGCCAGCAGCTTCGGTTTGTTGGGACAGGGGGCGGTTGAGCAGTACTTC CASSFGLLGQGAVEQYF TRBJ2-7 - TRBD1 TRBV7-8
TGTGCCAGCAGCCGGGACAGGGGGCACCACGAGCAGTACTTC CASSRDRGHHEQYF TRBJ2-7 - TRBD1 TRBV2
TGTGCCAGCAGCCCGAGTTCTCCTCTTTTTGGCTACACCTTC CASSPSSPLFGYTF TRBJ1-2 - - TRBV9
TGCGCCAGCAGCCAAATAGCGACAGGGGACTATGGCTACACCTTC CASSQIATGDYGYTF TRBJ1-2 - TRBD1 TRBV4-3
TGTGCCAGCAGCTTAGGAGGGACAGTATACGAGCAGTACTTC CASSLGGTVYEQYF TRBJ2-7 - TRBD1 TRBV7-2
TGTGCCAGCAGTTCCTCAGGGATGAGCTATGGCTACACCTTC CASSSSGMSYGYTF TRBJ1-2 few - TRBV28
TGCAGCGTTGCTGGGACAGGTGGACTCCCTAACCGCTCTGGGGCCAACGTCCTGACTTTC CSVAGTGGLPNRSGANVLTF TRBJ2-6 - TRBD1 TRBV29-1
TGTGCCAGCAGCTCTCCGGGACTACATGGAGATACGCAGTATTTT CASSSPGLHGDTQYF TRBJ2-3 - TRBD2 TRBV5-5
TGTGCCAGCAGCCCCGTTTTCGCCCAGGGGGGGCTCTCCGAGCAGTACTTC CASSPVFAQGGLSEQYF TRBJ2-7 medium-sized - TRBV7-6
TGTGCCAGTAGTATTATGCGGGAATCAATACAGTTCTTC CASSIMRESIQFF TRBJ2-1 - - TRBV19
TGTGCCAGCAGCCCCCAGGGGGCACTACGCACAGATACGCAGTATTTT CASSPQGALRTDTQYF TRBJ2-3 - TRBD1 TRBV3-1/TRBV3-2
TGCAGTGCTAGTTTGCGTCGGACCAGCAATCAGCCCCAGCATTTT CSASLRRTSNQPQHF TRBJ1-5 - - TRBV20-1
TGCGCCAGCAGCTTCCGGGACAGCCAAGAGACCCAGTACTTC CASSFRDSQETQYF TRBJ2-5 - TRBD1 TRBV5-1
TGTGCTAGTGGTTTGGTAGGACTGGCTTATGGCTACACCTTC CASGLVGLAYGYTF TRBJ1-2 few - TRBV12-5
TGTGCCAGCAGCGCCGACAGGGGGGTCCACGAGCAGTACTTC CASSADRGVHEQYF TRBJ2-7 - TRBD1 TRBV5-4
TGCGCCAGCAGCTTCCGGGACAGTAACACCGGGGAGCTGTTTTTT CASSFRDSNTGELFF TRBJ2-2 - TRBD1 TRBV5-1
TGTGCCAGCAGCTTAGATAGGTACGGGGGCTACACCTTC CASSLDRYGGYTF TRBJ1-2 once - TRBV13
TGTGCCAGCAGTTTAGCCACTGAAGCTTTCTTT CASSLATEAFF TRBJ1-1 - - TRBV12-3/TRBV12-4
TGCGCCAGCAGCTTGTGGCAGGGCCCGGGAGAGACCCAGTACTTC CASSLWQGPGETQYF TRBJ2-5 - - TRBV5-1
TGTGCCAGCAGCCATTACAGGGGGGGACGCGGGCAGTACTTC CASSHYRGGRGQYF TRBJ2-7 few - TRBV3-1/TRBV3-2
TGTGCCATCAGTGAGGGGGCGAGGAACTACGAGCAGTACTTC CAISEGARNYEQYF TRBJ2-7 - - TRBV10-3
TGTGCCAGCAGCTTGTCTGGGGCTTCCTATAATTCACCCCTCCACTTT CASSLSGASYNSPLHF TRBJ1-6 - - TRBV5-4
TGTGCCAGCAGCTCCGGGACAGGGGACACTAGCAATCAGCCCCAGCATTTT CASSSGTGDTSNQPQHF TRBJ1-5 - TRBD1 TRBV3-1/TRBV3-2
TGTGCCAGCAGCCGGGACTATTTCTACGAGCAGTACTTC CASSRDYFYEQYF TRBJ2-7 - TRBD2 TRBV6-2/TRBV6-3
TGTGCCAGCAGCCTGGATCGGGGAAGCACAGATACGCAGTATTTT CASSLDRGSTDTQYF TRBJ2-3 - - TRBV5-4
TGTGCCAGCAGCGCCGGACTAGCGGGGGGCACAGATACGCAGTATTTT CASSAGLAGGTDTQYF TRBJ2-3 - TRBD2 TRBV2
TGTGCCAGCAGCTTGGATTCAACTAATGAAAAACTGTTTTTT CASSLDSTNEKLFF TRBJ1-4 few - TRBV5-6
TGCGCCAGCAGCCATTTAGGGCAGGGTCAGGATCAGCCCCAGCATTTT CASSHLGQGQDQPQHF TRBJ1-5 - - TRBV4-1
TGTGCCAGCAGCTTTGGGGGCATTGGAAACACCATATATTTT CASSFGGIGNTIYF TRBJ1-3 - - TRBV7-8
TGTGCCAGCCGACCCGGACTGGGTGATGAAAAACTGTTTTTT CASRPGLGDEKLFF TRBJ1-4 - - TRBV6-5
TGTGCCAGCAGCCCGGCTGTGGGTGGCACAGATACGCAGTATTTT CASSPAVGGTDTQYF TRBJ2-3 - - TRBV7-7
TGTGCCAGCACCCTGGGGGCCTACGAGTGGCAGTACTTC CASTLGAYEWQYF TRBJ2-7 - - TRBV5-5
TGTGCCAGCAGCTCCTCGGGGGGTTATGGGTACGAGCAGTACTTC CASSSSGGYGYEQYF TRBJ2-7 once TRBD2 TRBV5-4
TGCGCCAGCAGCCAAGCTTCTTACGGGGGAGGCACCGGGGAGCTGTTTTTT CASSQASYGGGTGELFF TRBJ2-2 - - TRBV4-3
TGTGCCAACCCGGCGTTATTGTGGGGCACTGAAGCTTTCTTT CANPALLWGTEAFF TRBJ1-1 - - TRBV21-1
TGTGCCAGCAGCGCGGGCATTGGGGACACTGAAGCTTTCTTT CASSAGIGDTEAFF TRBJ1-1 - - TRBV5-6
TGTGCCAGCAGCCAAGACAGCGGGACCGAGACCCAGTACTTC CASSQDSGTETQYF TRBJ2-5 - TRBD2 TRBV4-2
TGTGCCAGCAGCCCCGCCCCAGGCGGAGGACTCGAGTACGAGCAGTACTTC CASSPAPGGGLEYEQYF TRBJ2-7 - - TRBV2
TGTGCCAGCAGCGAGGCGGCGGGAGGAGAGACCCAGTACTTC CASSEAAGGETQYF TRBJ2-5 - TRBD2 TRBV9
TGTGCCGGTTCTTCCGGGACAGCCCAAGAGACCCAGTACTTC CAGSSGTAQETQYF TRBJ2-5 - TRBD1 TRBV7-9
TGTGCCTGGAGCACCCTAGCGCCGAGCTCCTACAATGAGCAGTTCTTC CAWSTLAPSSYNEQFF TRBJ2-1 - - TRBV30
TGTGCCAGCAGCTTAGAGGAGGGCACCCGCAATCAGCCCCAGCATTTT CASSLEEGTRNQPQHF TRBJ1-5 once - TRBV7-8
TGTGCCAGCAGTGACGGTACAGGTGGGACCCAGTACTTC CASSDGTGGTQYF TRBJ2-5 - - TRBV2
TGTGCCACCAAAGCACCGGGAGTGCAGTACTTC CATKAPGVQYF TRBJ2-7 - - TRBV10-3
TGTGCCAGCTCACCAACTAGCGGTGTGTATGAGCAGTTCTTC CASSPTSGVYEQFF TRBJ2-1 - TRBD2 TRBV18
TGTGCCAGCTCACCAGGGACAGCCTCCTACGAGCAGTACTTC CASSPGTASYEQYF TRBJ2-7 - TRBD1 TRBV18
TGTGCCAGCTCGGAGACCGGGACGGCCGCCTACGAGCAGTACTTC CASSETGTAAYEQYF TRBJ2-7 - - TRBV18
TGTGCCTTGAAGCCCATCACTTCCAATTCACCCCTCCACTTT CALKPITSNSPLHF TRBJ1-6 - - TRBV30
TGTGCCAGCAGTGAATTCGGAGGGGACACTGAAGCTTTCTTT CASSEFGGDTEAFF TRBJ1-1 - - TRBV25-1
TGTGCCACCAGTGATTCCCAGACAGGGAACACCGGGGAGCTGTTTTTT CATSDSQTGNTGELFF TRBJ2-2 - - TRBV24-1
TGTGCCAGCAGTCACCCCGACAGGGTTGGTGGCGAGCAGTACTTC CASSHPDRVGGEQYF TRBJ2-7 - TRBD1 TRBV25-1
TGTGCCATAGGACTTCTTTCTCGCGGGATTAAGGCGGATACGCAGTATTTT CAIGLLSRGIKADTQYF TRBJ2-3 - - TRBV2
TGCGCCAGCAGTGATGGACGGGGAAACTATGGCTACACCTTC CASSDGRGNYGYTF TRBJ1-2 - - TRBV10-2
TGTGCCAGTAGTATATTAGGAGGGGGCGGCGAAGAGCAGTACTTC CASSILGGGGEEQYF TRBJ2-7 - - TRBV19